These 20 T cell receptor beta chains were all obtained from the same sample, sequenced in a study of cytomegalovirus exposure and HLA in healthy donors. PCR primers comprised 60 Vbeta and 13 Jbeta primers. Data came from immunoSEQ multiplex PCR; TCRdb stores just in-frame clones and leaves some out. Seen here are roughly 54,000 clones, 70% to 85% observed once, and the top ten hold approximately 2.9%. What was sequenced was PBMCs. These receptors came from a man aged 50 to 59 in good health and CMV-seronegative.

The chain has TRBV9 and TRBJ2-3; 13 bases are shared with TRBD2. This CDR3 is 18 amino acids long. V shed 0 bases and J 4 bases; nucleotides not matched to a gene: 8. CDR1 is SGDLS, CDR2 YYNGEE, per germline. This chain's CDR3 is CASSVGTSGGAFADTQYF. CDR3 bases: TGTGCCAGCAGCGTAGGTACTAGCGGGGGGGCCTTCGCAGATACGCAGTATTTT.

This clone appeared a few times. The chain is built from TRBV19 and TRBJ2-2; 8 bases line up with TRBD1. There are 19 residues in the CDR3. V shed 0 bases and J 5 bases; nucleotides not matched to a gene: 14. CDR1 and CDR2 from the germline V gene are LNHDA and SQIVND (reference sequence). The CDR3, as DNA: TGTGCCAGTAGTATAGATCCAAGACAGGGGCAAGTTGGAACCGGGGAGCTGTTTTTT. This sequence encodes CASSIDPRQGQVGTGELFF.

V usage is TRBV27 and J usage is TRBJ1-2, with 8 bases fitting TRBD1. V lost 5 bases to trimming and J lost 4 bases; unmatched junction nucleotides: 12. This CDR3 has 16 amino acids. The V gene's germline CDR1 is MNHEY and CDR2 SMNVEV (reference sequence). The CDR3 spells CASSPWAGGEGYGYTF. DNA for the CDR3: TGTGCCAGCAGTCCGTGGGCAGGGGGCGAGGGCTATGGCTACACCTTC.

The chain carries TRBV12-5 and TRBJ1-1, with 9 nucleotides matching TRBD1. The CDR3 spans 19 residues. Trimming at V came to 1 base and at J to 3 bases, leaving 15 bases not matched to a gene. CDR1 and CDR2 from the germline V gene are LGHNT and FRNRAP. The CDR3 reads CASGLGDRALFARDTEAFF. Here the CDR3 DNA reads TGTGCTAGTGGTTTGGGGGACAGGGCCCTCTTCGCACGGGACACTGAAGCTTTCTTT. Full variable domain (outside the CDR3, taken from reference TRBV12-5 and TRBJ1-1): DARVTQTPRHKVTEMGQEVTMRCQPILGHNTVFWYRQTMMQGLELLAYFRNRAPLDDSGMPKDRFSAEMPDATLATLKIQPSEPRDSAVYFCASGLGDRALFARDTEAFFGQGTRLTVV.

This chain joins TRBV30 and TRBJ1-1, with 10 bases lining up with TRBD1. The CDR3 totals 17 residues. J gave up 1 base and V 1 base, and 9 bases lay outside the gene matches. CDR1 is GTSNPN, CDR2 SVGIG, per germline (reference sequence). CDR3 loop: CAWSASTGGVRNTEAFF. CDR3 in DNA: TGTGCCTGGAGTGCCTCGACAGGGGGCGTGCGGAACACTGAAGCTTTCTTT.

The chain carries TRBV20-1 and TRBJ1-2, with D perhaps TRBD1 (5 bases). This CDR3 region has 11 residues. Germline-derived CDR1 and CDR2 are DFQATT and SNEGSKA (reference sequence). The ends were cut back, 1 base at V and 6 bases at J, with 6 bases in the middle. The CDR3 DNA reads TGCAGTGCTAGAGTCAGGGATGGCTACACCTTC. It yields the protein CSARVRDGYTF.

The J gene is TRBJ2-7, the V gene TRBV4-1; 8 bases are a match to TRBD1. J lost 1 base, V lost 6 bases, and 8 bases had no gene match. The CDR3 runs 15 residues. Germline assignment: CDR1 MGHRA and CDR2 YSYEKL. The CDR3 region is CASSRDRGMSYEQYF. In nucleotides, the CDR3 is TGCGCCAGCAGTCGCGACAGGGGTATGTCCTACGAGCAGTACTTC.

The CDR3 sequence is CASSLGLRERQFF. The CDR3, as DNA: TGTGCCAGCAGCCTAGGGCTCAGGGAAAGGCAGTTCTTC. V usage is TRBV7-3 and J usage is TRBJ2-1; maybe TRBD1 (5 bases). The CDR3 is made up of 13 amino acids. Germline V lookup: CDR1 SGHTA, CDR2 FQGTGA. Trimming stripped 5 bases from V and 12 bases from J, with 17 bases between.

V is TRBV5-1 and J is TRBJ2-1; 13 nucleotides align to TRBD2. This CDR3 has 15 residues. Trimming at V came to 4 bases and at J to 6 bases, leaving 4 bases not matched to a gene. In germline, CDR1 is SGHRS, CDR2 YFSETQ. CDR3 residues: CASSEGTSGANEQFF. The CDR3 region has the DNA TGCGCCAGCAGCGAGGGGACTAGCGGGGCCAATGAGCAGTTCTTC.

The gene calls are TRBV6-1 and TRBJ1-4; TRBD1 matches at 7 bases. CDR1 is MNHNS and CDR2 is SASEGT in the germline V gene. V was clipped by 6 bases and J by 8 bases; unmatched bases: 6. The CDR3 length is 13 residues. The CDR3 DNA sequence: TGTGCCAGCAGGACAGGGTTTCAGGAAAAACTGTTTTTT. Protein: CASRTGFQEKLFF.

The table lists this clone with a few counts. The chain joins TRBV4-2 to TRBJ2-5; D is unclear. The CDR3 is 16 residues long. The V gene's germline CDR1 is LGHNA and CDR2 YNFKEQ. The V and J ends lost 1 base and 0 bases respectively, with 12 bases between them. CDR3 loop: CASSQVGEANQETQYF. The CDR3 nucleotides read TGTGCCAGCAGCCAAGTTGGTGAGGCTAACCAAGAGACCCAGTACTTC.

The chain couples TRBV27 to TRBJ2-1; TRBD2 is a possible D gene (6 bases). The CDR3 length is 16 residues. Germline lookup yields CDR1 MNHEY and CDR2 SMNVEV (reference sequence). Trimming shortened V by 3 bases and J by 0 bases, and 12 bases separated the two germline ends. DNA for the CDR3: TGTGCCAGCAGTTTCGGGACTCCTGGCTCCTACAATGAGCAGTTCTTC. Its protein product is CASSFGTPGSYNEQFF.

The chain has TRBV4-3 and TRBJ2-2; the D gene is possibly TRBD1 (6 bases). From germline, CDR1 is LGHNA and CDR2 YSLEER. CDR3 size: 16 residues. Trimming left V 2 bases short and J 6 bases short, with 16 bases between. This CDR3 reads CASSQLPDSHAGELFF. CDR3 coding DNA: TGCGCCAGCAGCCAACTTCCGGACAGTCACGCCGGGGAGCTGTTTTTT.

This rearrangement joins TRBV11-2 to TRBJ2-2; TRBD1 matches 10 bases. Germline V CDR1 and CDR2: SGHAT, FQNNGV. The junction had 2 bases not matched to a gene; V was cut back by 3 bases and J by 4 bases. CDR3 length: 15 amino acids. As DNA, the CDR3 is TGTGCCAGCAGCTTTGGGACAGGGGCCACCGGGGAGCTGTTTTTT. Protein product: CASSFGTGATGELFF. The variable domain in full, with the rest retrieved from reference TRBV11-2 and TRBJ2-2, is EAGVAQSPRYKIIEKRQSVAFWCNPISGHATLYWYQQILGQGPKLLIQFQNNGVVDDSQLPKDRFSAERLKGVDSTLKIQPAKLEDSAVYLCASSFGTGATGELFFGEGSRLTVL.

This chain links TRBV7-2 with TRBJ1-2; 12 bases align to TRBD1. V shed 3 bases, J shed 8 bases, and the junction held 10 bases outside the gene matches. This CDR3 is 16 amino acids long. Germline values: CDR1 SGHTA, CDR2 FQGNSA. The CDR3 protein is CASSFRGGQGAGGYTF. CDR3 coding DNA: TGTGCCAGCAGCTTCAGAGGGGGACAGGGGGCGGGCGGCTACACCTTC.

A single count supports this clone. This chain uses TRBV6-5 with TRBJ1-2; D uncertain. Germline-derived CDR1 and CDR2 are MNHEY and SVGAGI. The CDR3 has 14 residues. Trimming removed 2 bases at V and 4 bases at J, with 11 bases between. The CDR3 is CASSYVQAPYGYTF. The CDR3 DNA is TGTGCCAGCAGTTACGTTCAGGCCCCCTATGGCTACACCTTC.

The V and J genes are TRBV29-1 and TRBJ1-6; TRBD1 might be the D (5 bases). V lost 7 bases, J lost 6 bases, and 10 bases lay in between. Germline assignment: CDR1 SQVTM and CDR2 ANQGSEA. The CDR3 covers 12 residues. The CDR3: CSASRGNSPLHF. CDR3 coding DNA: TGCAGCGCTAGTAGGGGTAATTCACCCCTCCACTTT.

This chain joins TRBV6-5 and TRBJ1-1; perhaps TRBD1 as D (5 bases). Germline V CDR1 and CDR2: MNHEY, SVGAGI. CDR3 size: 15 residues. V was cut by 0 bases and J by 4 bases, with 12 bases left in between. CDR3 nucleotides: TGTGCCAGCAGTTACTCGAAAAGGGGCGGCACTGAAGCTTTCTTT. Translating gives CASSYSKRGGTEAFF.

J is TRBJ1-2 and V is TRBV6-5; tentative D call: TRBD1 (6 bases). Germline V gives CDR1 MNHEY, CDR2 SVGAGI. Trimming shortened V by 2 bases and J by 5 bases, and 15 bases separated the two germline ends. CDR3 length equals 15 residues. CDR3 amino acids: CASSYTGHLGYGYTF. Here the CDR3 DNA reads TGTGCCAGCAGTTACACAGGGCACCTAGGGTATGGCTACACCTTC.

This clone was detected only a few times. The rearrangement links TRBV6-1 to TRBJ1-3, with 7 nucleotides matching TRBD1. Germline CDR1 is MNHNS and CDR2 is SASEGT. The CDR3 sequence is 14 residues long. After removal of 7 bases from V and 0 bases from J, the junction contained 3 bases not matched to a gene. The CDR3 here is CASTSGGSGNTIYF. The DNA of the CDR3 is TGTGCCAGCACCTCAGGGGGCTCTGGAAACACCATATATTTT.